The 17 T cell receptor beta chains below all came from one sample that was sequenced in a study of shared clonotypes between healthy human individuals. Profiling relied on immunoSEQ multiplex PCR, and the TCRdb table lists in-frame clones only, not all of them. This table has millions of clones, just over 90% appearing once. The sample taken for sequencing was naive CD4+ T cells sorted from blood. Stated subset: CD45RA+ positively selected. The receptors here all came from a man aged 18 to 29 in good health.

The chain couples TRBV7-6 to TRBJ2-7, with a possible D match to TRBD2 (6 bases). Germline CDR1 SGHVS, CDR2 FNYEAQ. The CDR3 is made up of 17 amino acids. Between the trimmed V and J ends, which lost 5 bases and 4 bases, there was a span of 24 bases. CDR3 loop: CASSPGTPSRTVYEQYF. Here the CDR3 DNA reads TGTGCCAGCAGCCCCGGGACTCCTAGTAGGACTGTTTACGAGCAGTACTTC.

This rearrangement joins TRBV7-3 to TRBJ2-3, with D hard to call. The CDR3 consists of 12 residues. Trimming stripped 6 bases from V and 0 bases from J, with 4 bases between. CDR1 is SGHTA, CDR2 FQGTGA, per germline. CDR3: CASSRSTDTQYF. CDR3 sequence (DNA): TGTGCCAGCAGTCGTAGCACAGATACGCAGTATTTT.

This clone was recorded once. The rearrangement joins TRBV27 to TRBJ2-5; D uncertain. The length of the CDR3 is 12 residues. Germline values: CDR1 MNHEY, CDR2 SMNVEV (reference sequence). V was clipped by 7 bases and J by 0 bases, with 6 bases between them. The CDR3 DNA follows: TGTGCCAGCACCGATTACCAAGAGACCCAGTACTTC. Translation gives CASTDYQETQYF.

The chain couples TRBV15 to TRBJ2-7; 8 bases align to TRBD1. Germline-derived CDR1 and CDR2 are LNHNV and YYDKDF (reference sequence). Trimming took 5 bases from V and 4 from J; bases not matched to a gene: 16. This CDR3 is built from 17 residues. The CDR3 protein is CATSGPPWQGAIYEQYF. The CDR3 DNA reads as TGTGCCACCAGCGGACCTCCCTGGCAGGGGGCAATATACGAGCAGTACTTC.

The V and J genes are TRBV6-5 and TRBJ2-2, with D unclear. CDR1 is MNHEY, CDR2 SVGAGI, per germline. Trimming removed 11 bases at V and 0 bases at J, with 10 bases between. There are 13 residues in the CDR3. The CDR3 protein is CASVDPNTGELFF. DNA of the CDR3: TGTGCCTCGGTGGACCCGAACACCGGGGAGCTGTTTTTT.

The chain employs TRBV4-1 and TRBJ2-1; a weak D match, TRBD2 (6 bases). The CDR3 has 16 amino acids. The V end lost 1 base, the J end lost 0 bases, and 10 bases lay between the germline ends. Per germline, CDR1 MGHRA and CDR2 YSYEKL. The DNA for the CDR3 is TGCGCCAGCAGCCAAGTGGCGGGGAGCTCCTACAATGAGCAGTTCTTC. This encodes CASSQVAGSSYNEQFF.

The chain combines TRBV2 with TRBJ2-5, with 7 bases aligning to TRBD1. CDR1 SNHLY and CDR2 FYNNEI come from the germline V gene. The CDR3 sequence is 14 residues long. V shed 7 bases and J 0 bases; nucleotides not matched to a gene: 5. The CDR3 region has the DNA TGTGCCAGCAAACGACAGGGTAACCAAGAGACCCAGTACTTC. Translated: CASKRQGNQETQYF.

Points on this clone: Germline is not matched at one junction end, which may reflect a read error. The chain uses TRBV7-7 and TRBJ2-5, with TRBD2 identical over 11 bases. Germline CDR1 is SSHAT and CDR2 is FNYEAQ (reference sequence). The CDR3 spans 16 residues. The CDR3 reads CASSFYGTSGGETQYF. The CDR3 region has the DNA TGTGCTAGCAGCTTCTACGGCACTAGCGGGGGCGAGACCCAGTACTTC.

As concerns this clone: The same CDR3 arises from other DNA sequences in this sample as well. The chain combines TRBV5-1 with TRBJ2-3, with 11 bases that match TRBD2. Trimming removed 0 bases from V and 2 bases from J; junction bases left unmatched: 2. Germline CDR1 and CDR2: SGHRS and YFSETQ. This CDR3 comprises 16 residues. The CDR3 bases are TGCGCCAGCAGCTTGGGACTAGCGGGAAACACAGATACGCAGTATTTT. Translation gives CASSLGLAGNTDTQYF.

The rearrangement links TRBV6-6 to TRBJ1-5; D remains unclear. Between the trimmed V and J ends, which lost 4 bases and 7 bases, there was a span of 14 bases. Germline lookup yields CDR1 MNHNY and CDR2 SVGAGI (reference sequence). CDR3 length equals 14 residues. In DNA form, the CDR3 reads TGTGCCAGCAGTTCTAAGGGAGAGGGACAGCCCCAGCATTTT. It is translated as CASSSKGEGQPQHF.

About this clone: One end of the junction varies from germline; a read error may be responsible. The V gene is TRBV7-7, the J gene TRBJ2-1, with 12 bases aligning to TRBD2. Looked up from germline, CDR1 is SSHAT and CDR2 is FNYEAQ (reference sequence). This CDR3 is built from 17 residues. DNA for the CDR3: TGTGCTAGCAGCTTAGGGACGGCGGGACTAGCGGGCAATGAGCAGTTCTTC. Translated: CASSLGTAGLAGNEQFF.

The V gene is TRBV6-7, the J gene TRBJ1-4; possibly TRBD1 for D (5 bases). TRBV6-7 is given ORF status, its function remaining uncertain. V was cut by 6 bases and J by 0 bases, with 11 bases left in between. The CDR3 length is 15 residues. CDR3 protein: CASRDRRTTNEKLFF. In DNA, the CDR3 is TGTGCCAGCAGAGACAGAAGAACAACTAATGAAAAACTGTTTTTT.

The sample holds a few counts of this clone. V is TRBV18 and J is TRBJ1-2; 10 bases fit TRBD1. The V and J ends lost 0 bases and 3 bases, in that order; junction bases with no gene match: 4. The germline V gene encodes CDR1 KGHSH and CDR2 LQKENI. The CDR3 runs 16 residues. The DNA of the CDR3 is TGTGCCAGCTCACCACCGGGGACAGGGGCGGACTATGGCTACACCTTC. Protein sequence: CASSPPGTGADYGYTF.

The V gene is TRBV4-1, the J gene TRBJ1-2, with D unresolved. V lost 3 bases to trimming and J lost 7 bases, with 15 bases between them. The CDR3 consists of 14 residues. Germline CDR1 is MGHRA and CDR2 is YSYEKL. CDR3 nucleotides: TGCGCCAGCAGCCAGGATGGAGGGTGGGCTGGCTACACCTTC. Protein product: CASSQDGGWAGYTF.

The J gene is TRBJ1-6, the V gene TRBV6-5; D possibly corresponds to TRBD1 (5 bases). Germline V gives CDR1 MNHEY, CDR2 SVGAGI. The V end lost 2 bases, the J end lost 6 bases, and 8 bases lay between the germline ends. The CDR3 is 14 amino acids. The CDR3 DNA follows: TGTGCCAGCAGTTACATGACAGCTAATTCACCCCTCCACTTT. It specifies CASSYMTANSPLHF.

This chain connects TRBV4-1 to TRBJ2-3, with 7 bases lining up with TRBD2. Looked up from germline, CDR1 is MGHRA and CDR2 is YSYEKL. The CDR3 is 16 amino acids. V trimming: 3 bases; J trimming: 2 bases; junction bases outside the gene matches: 8. The CDR3 sequence: CASSHRAGRDTDTQYF. CDR3 bases: TGCGCCAGCAGCCACCGGGCAGGGAGGGACACAGATACGCAGTATTTT.

On this clone: Different DNA sequences within this sample yield the same CDR3. The rearrangement joins TRBV18 to TRBJ2-5; D is undetermined. Per germline, CDR1 KGHSH and CDR2 LQKENI. The CDR3 is 13 residues long. The ends were cut back, 1 base at V and 0 bases at J, with 3 bases in the middle. CDR3 protein: CASSPQYQETQYF. CDR3 sequence (DNA): TGTGCCAGCTCACCACAGTACCAAGAGACCCAGTACTTC.